This TCR beta chain is from a study of a mutant IDH1 vaccine in newly diagnosed glioma. Time point indicated: week 47, end of study. All doses held 300 ug of mutant IDH1 20-mer peptide, with topical imiquimod. A remark on this clone: Its antigen is still unknown.

Here immunoSEQ multiplex PCR was the method, and the copy in TCRdb shows in-frame clones only, minus some. Of 25,000 to 35,000 clones in the sample, about 86% were seen once. Sequencing was performed on PBMCs, taken from a glioma patient whose treatment included an IDH1 peptide vaccine. The TCR comes from a man aged 30 to 45 with glioma.

CDR3 nucleotides: TGTGCCAGCAGTGAGTCATCAGGGGGAGAGACCCAGTACTTC. Its protein is CASSESSGGETQYF. This rearrangement joins TRBV6-1 to TRBJ2-5, with 7 positions matching TRBD1. The CDR3 extends over 14 amino acids. In germline, CDR1 is MNHNS, CDR2 SASEGT. V lost 3 bases and J lost 4; bases outside the gene matches: 5.